This TCR beta chain was obtained from a study of shared clonotypes between healthy human individuals. Study-level findings and limits: Clonotype sharing among donors was expected to depend on sequencing depth. It was the non-shared clonotypes that had lower generation probabilities than clonotypes shared by all four donors.

Among the donors, all were Caucasian adults who lived in Nashville, Tennessee. CD45RO+ cells were combined with CCR7-negative CD45RA+ TemRA cells to form CD8 memory. Clones were read by immunoSEQ multiplex PCR, and TCRdb kept only the in-frame ones, dropping some. Here the sample spans 100,000 or so clones, about 72% being singletons. This clone showed up just a few times. Its antigen is unknown. This CDR3 comprises 13 residues. The V end lost 8 bases, the J end lost 3 bases, and 14 bases lay between the germline ends. The V gene's germline CDR1 is SEHNR and CDR2 FQNEAQ (reference sequence). This TCR derives from a woman younger than 45 in good health. The chain couples TRBV7-9 to TRBJ2-7; a possible D gene is TRBD2 (6 bases). The sample was memory CD8+ T cells sorted from blood. Subset described: CD45RO+ cells pooled with CCR7-negative TemRA cells. The CDR3 loop is CASSGTPFYEQYF. The CDR3 DNA is TGTGCCAGCTCTGGGACTCCCTTCTACGAGCAGTACTTC. The whole variable domain, filled in from reference TRBV7-9 and TRBJ2-7, reads DTGVSQNPRHKITKRGQNVTFRCDPISEHNRLYWYRQTLGQGPEFLTYFQNEAQLEKSRLLSDRFSAERPKGSFSTLEIQRTEQGDSAMYLCASSGTPFYEQYFGPGTRLTVT.